This T cell receptor beta chain was identified in a study of blood T cell repertoires in COVID-19. Study-wide context: Sources were T cells, B-cell-depleted T cells, or PBMCs; the material itself was cDNA or gDNA.

Clones were read by immunoSEQ multiplex PCR, and TCRdb kept only the in-frame ones, dropping some. This table has fewer than 300,000 clones, roughly 85% appearing once. Cohort assignment relied on participant-reported clinical history. The study recruited exposed participants who had met a COVID-19 case within 2 weeks before entry. The CDR3 contains 14 residues. The V end lost 0 bases, the J end lost 3 bases, and 8 bases lay between the germline ends. Germline V lookup: CDR1 LNHNV, CDR2 YYDKDF (reference sequence). The sample taken for sequencing was PBMCs or T cells enriched from blood (not recorded which). The receptor comes from a man aged 35-49 years who had been exposed to COVID-19. The chain employs TRBV15 and TRBJ1-1, with D perhaps matching TRBD1 (5 bases). The CDR3 loop reads CATSRDSTDTEAFF. CDR3 coding DNA: TGTGCCACCAGCAGAGATTCGACAGACACTGAAGCTTTCTTT.